This passage covers 10 T cell receptor beta chains from one sample sequenced in a study of read filtering for tumor transcriptome and immune sequencing. This library used roughly 0.4 ug RNA and molecular barcoded adaptors spanning alpha/delta and beta/gamma chains. TCRdb reprocessed the reads with MiXCR, giving one entry per CDR3 protein. Found here are roughly 82,000 distinct CDR3 sequences, around 12% of them singletons; the top ten hold about 15%. The specimen sequenced was a population of CD138-negative cells sorted from bone marrow. All receptors derive from a donor aged 40 or older with multiple myeloma.

This clonotype was seen repeatedly, ten times or more. The rearrangement uses TRBV20-1 and TRBJ2-7; the D gene is possibly TRBD2 (5 bases). The CDR3 covers 13 residues. The V end lost 5 bases, the J end lost 7 bases, and 18 bases lay between the germline ends. Germline loops: CDR1 DFQATT, CDR2 SNEGSKA (reference sequence). DNA of the CDR3: TGCAGTGCTCCTCTCCGGAGGCTGGATGAGCAGTACTTC. Protein sequence: CSAPLRRLDEQYF.

This clonotype was seen ten or more times. The V call is TRBV30, the J call TRBJ2-5; the match to TRBD1 covers 8 bases. Germline loops: CDR1 GTSNPN, CDR2 SVGIG (reference sequence). The CDR3 has 15 residues. The V gene end was trimmed by 1 base and the J gene end by 2 bases; junction bases not matched to a gene: 6. For the CDR3, the DNA is TGTGCCTGGAGTGCAGGACAGGGCGGGCAAGAGACCCAGTACTTC. Protein sequence: CAWSAGQGGQETQYF.

The table lists this clonotype with many counts. This rearrangement joins TRBV6-6 to TRBJ2-7, with D unclear. Trimming took off 6 bases at V and 1 base at J, with 7 bases between the two ends. Germline CDR1 and CDR2: MNHNY and SVGAGI (reference sequence). The CDR3 is 12 amino acids. CDR3: CASSRRSYEQYF. The CDR3 nucleotides read TGTGCCAGCAGCAGGCGTTCCTACGAGCAGTACTTC.

On this clonotype: With a much larger clone just one base away, this may be a read error. V gene TRBV20-1 combines with J gene TRBJ1-1; D gene unclear. The CDR3 length is 13 residues. Germline V gene data show CDR1 as DFQATT and CDR2 as SNEGSKA (reference sequence). CDR3 residues: CSAPGVGNTEALF. CDR3 coding DNA: TGCAGTGCCCCCGGTGTAGGGAATACTGAAGCTCTCTTT.

A word on this clonotype: This could be a read error, since a much larger clone is one nucleotide away. The genes are TRBV5-4 and TRBJ2-1; 7 bases match TRBD2. CDR3 length: 16 residues. Germline V CDR1 and CDR2: SGHNT, YYREEE (reference sequence). The CDR3 region is CDSSLGGVASGNEQFF. The DNA for the CDR3 is TGTGACAGCAGCTTGGGGGGGGTAGCCTCAGGCAATGAGCAGTTCTTC.

Remarks on this clonotype: This may come from a read error, since a much larger clone is one base off. The chain joins TRBV6-2 or TRBV6-3 to TRBJ1-5; D not certain. Germline V lookup: CDR1 MNHEY, CDR2 SVGEGT. This CDR3 is 14 amino acids long. The ends were cut back, 5 bases at V and 2 bases at J, with 10 bases in the middle. DNA of the CDR3: TGTGCCAGCAGTATCGGAAAGGGCAATCAGCCCCAGCATTTT. Translation: CASSIGKGNQPQHF.

Ten or more counts support this clonotype. The V gene is TRBV5-4, the J gene TRBJ2-1; 8 bases fit TRBD2. J gave up 6 bases and V 4 bases, and 6 bases lay outside the gene matches. CDR1 and CDR2 from the germline V gene are SGHNT and YYREEE (reference sequence). The CDR3 has 14 residues. This chain's CDR3 is CASSRGGRANEQFF. Here the CDR3 DNA reads TGTGCCAGCAGCCGGGGGGGACGGGCCAATGAGCAGTTCTTC. Drawing the rest from reference TRBV5-4 and TRBJ2-1, the complete variable domain is ETGVTQSPTHLIKTRGQQVTLRCSSQSGHNTVSWYQQALGQGPQFIFQYYREEENGRGNFPPRFSGLQFPNYSSELNVNALELDDSALYLCASSRGGRANEQFFGPGTRLTVL.

This clonotype showed up many times. The chain employs TRBV29-1 and TRBJ1-1; a possible D gene is TRBD1 (5 bases). The V end lost 7 bases, the J end lost 0 bases, and 9 bases lay between the germline ends. The germline gives CDR1 SQVTM, CDR2 ANQGSEA. This CDR3 spans 12 amino acids. CDR3 DNA: TGCAGCGCCAGGGCGGTGAACACTGAAGCTTTCTTT. It translates to CSARAVNTEAFF.

With respect to this clonotype: This sequence may be a read error, since a much larger clone differs from it by one base. This chain connects TRBV6-5 to TRBJ2-5; possibly TRBD2 for D (7 bases). V lost 5 bases and J lost 9, with 16 bases in between. Germline V gene lookup returns CDR1 MNHEY and CDR2 SVGAGI. This CDR3 comprises 13 residues. The CDR3 DNA follows: TGTGCCAGCAGTAAAACAGGGAGGGAGGCCCAGTACTTC. This gives the protein CASSKTGREAQYF.

This clonotype has at least ten counts. CDR3 sequence: CASTFVGQPQETQYF. The CDR3 region has the DNA TGTGCCAGCACCTTCGTTGGGCAGCCCCAAGAGACCCAGTACTTC. The chain is built from TRBV7-2 and TRBJ2-5; D is ambiguous. CDR1 SGHTA and CDR2 FQGNSA come from the germline V gene. V was shortened by 7 bases and J by 1 base, with 16 bases between the two germline ends. CDR3 size: 15 residues.